This T cell receptor (beta chain) was sequenced during a study of cytomegalovirus exposure and HLA in healthy donors. Germline lookup yields CDR1 SNHLY and CDR2 FYNNEI. The CDR3 is 15 amino acids. V lost 7 bases and J lost 2, with 18 bases in between. Use of 60 Vbeta and 13 Jbeta primers characterized the PCR. Produced via immunoSEQ multiplex PCR; TCRdb's table is partial and in-frame only. The sample shows roughly 160,000 clones, roughly two thirds of them seen only once. V is TRBV2 and J is TRBJ2-7; unclear D gene. This TCR derives from a woman in her twenties or thirties in good health and CMV-seronegative. Sequencing used PBMCs. The CDR3 DNA is TGTGCCAGCAAGGAGAGGCCCCCCCCCACCTACGAGCAGTACTTC. This gives the protein CASKERPPPTYEQYF.